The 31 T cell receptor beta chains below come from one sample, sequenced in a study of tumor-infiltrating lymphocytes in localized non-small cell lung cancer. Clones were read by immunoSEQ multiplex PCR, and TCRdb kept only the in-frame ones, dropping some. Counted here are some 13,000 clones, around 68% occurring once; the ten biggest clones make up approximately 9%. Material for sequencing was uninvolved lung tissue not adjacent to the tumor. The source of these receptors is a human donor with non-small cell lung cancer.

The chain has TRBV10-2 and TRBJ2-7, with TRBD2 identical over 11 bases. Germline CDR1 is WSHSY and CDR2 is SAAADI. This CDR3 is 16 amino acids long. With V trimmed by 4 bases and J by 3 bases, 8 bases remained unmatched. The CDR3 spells CASSGLAGGWGYEQYF. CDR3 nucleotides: TGCGCCAGCAGTGGGCTAGCGGGAGGCTGGGGCTACGAGCAGTACTTC.

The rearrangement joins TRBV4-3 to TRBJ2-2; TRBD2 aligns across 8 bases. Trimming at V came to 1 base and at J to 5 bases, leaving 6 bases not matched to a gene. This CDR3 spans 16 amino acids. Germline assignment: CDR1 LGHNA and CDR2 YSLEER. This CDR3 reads CASSQAGGRRTGELFF. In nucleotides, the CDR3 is TGCGCCAGCAGCCAAGCGGGAGGGAGAAGAACCGGGGAGCTGTTTTTT.

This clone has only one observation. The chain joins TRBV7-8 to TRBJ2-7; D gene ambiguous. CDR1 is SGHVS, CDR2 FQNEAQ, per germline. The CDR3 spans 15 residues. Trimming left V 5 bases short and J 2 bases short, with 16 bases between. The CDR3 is CASSPPARMTYEQYV. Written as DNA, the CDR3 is TGTGCCAGCAGCCCCCCAGCCCGGATGACCTACGAGCAGTACGTC.

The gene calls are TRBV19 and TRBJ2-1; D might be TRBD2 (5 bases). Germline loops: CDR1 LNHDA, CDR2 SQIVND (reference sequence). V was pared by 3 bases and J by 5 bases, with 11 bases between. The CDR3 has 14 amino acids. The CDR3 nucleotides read TGTGCCAGTAGTATCTCCCGGGAAGACAATGAGCAGTTCTTC. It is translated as CASSISREDNEQFF.

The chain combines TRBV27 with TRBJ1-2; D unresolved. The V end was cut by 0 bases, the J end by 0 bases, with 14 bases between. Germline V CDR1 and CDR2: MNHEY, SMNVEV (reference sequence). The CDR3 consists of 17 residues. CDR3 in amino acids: CASSLSLAGKANYGYTF. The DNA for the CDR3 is TGTGCCAGCAGTTTATCGTTAGCCGGGAAAGCTAACTATGGCTACACCTTC.

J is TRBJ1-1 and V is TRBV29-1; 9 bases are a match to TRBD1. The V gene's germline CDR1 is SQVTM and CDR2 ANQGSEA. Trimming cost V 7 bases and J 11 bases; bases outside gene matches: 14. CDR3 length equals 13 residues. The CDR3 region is CSAELQGARGAFF. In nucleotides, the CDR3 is TGCAGCGCCGAGCTACAGGGGGCAAGGGGTGCTTTCTTT.

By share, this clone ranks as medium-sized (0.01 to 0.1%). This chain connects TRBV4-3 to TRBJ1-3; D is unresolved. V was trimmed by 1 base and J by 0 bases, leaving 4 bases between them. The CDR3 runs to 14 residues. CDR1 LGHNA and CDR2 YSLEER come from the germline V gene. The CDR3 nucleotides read TGCGCCAGCAGCCAAGCCTACTCTGGAAACACCATATATTTT. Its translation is CASSQAYSGNTIYF.

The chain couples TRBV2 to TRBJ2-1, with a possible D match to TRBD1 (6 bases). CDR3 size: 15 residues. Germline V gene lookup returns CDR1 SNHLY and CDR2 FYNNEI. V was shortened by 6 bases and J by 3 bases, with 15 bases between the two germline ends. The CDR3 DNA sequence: TGTGCCAGCAGCAGGGACAAGGTCGGCTACAATGAGCAGTTCTTC. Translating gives CASSRDKVGYNEQFF.

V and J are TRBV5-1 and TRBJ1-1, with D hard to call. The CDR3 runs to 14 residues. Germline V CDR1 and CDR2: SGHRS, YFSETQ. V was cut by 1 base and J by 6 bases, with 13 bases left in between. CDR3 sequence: CASSLTSVESEAFF. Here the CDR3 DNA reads TGCGCCAGCAGCTTGACATCTGTGGAGTCTGAAGCTTTCTTT. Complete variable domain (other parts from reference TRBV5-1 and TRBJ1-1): KAGVTQTPRYLIKTRGQQVTLSCSPISGHRSVSWYQQTPGQGLQFLFEYFSETQRNKGNFPGRFSGRQFSNSRSEMNVSTLELGDSALYLCASSLTSVESEAFFGQGTRLTVV.

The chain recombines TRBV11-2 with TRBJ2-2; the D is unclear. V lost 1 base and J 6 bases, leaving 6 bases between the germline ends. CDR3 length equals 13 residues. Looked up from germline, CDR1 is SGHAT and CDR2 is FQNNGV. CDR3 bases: TGTGCCAGCAGCTTAGGCTATGCCGGGGAGCTGTTTTTT. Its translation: CASSLGYAGELFF.

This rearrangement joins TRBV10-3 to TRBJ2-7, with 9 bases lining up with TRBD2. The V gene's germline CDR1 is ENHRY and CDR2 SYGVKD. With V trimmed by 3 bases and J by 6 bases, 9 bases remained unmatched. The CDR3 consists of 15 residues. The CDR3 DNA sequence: TGTGCCATCAGTGATTTGTCGGCGGGAGGGCGCGAGCAGTACTTC. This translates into CAISDLSAGGREQYF.

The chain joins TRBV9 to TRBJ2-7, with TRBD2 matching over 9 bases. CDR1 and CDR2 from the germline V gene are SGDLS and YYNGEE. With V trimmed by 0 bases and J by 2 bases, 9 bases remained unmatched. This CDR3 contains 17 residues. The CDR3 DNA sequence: TGTGCCAGCAGCGTAGGGGTTGGGGCGGGAGGGCCCTACGAGCAGTACTTC. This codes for CASSVGVGAGGPYEQYF.

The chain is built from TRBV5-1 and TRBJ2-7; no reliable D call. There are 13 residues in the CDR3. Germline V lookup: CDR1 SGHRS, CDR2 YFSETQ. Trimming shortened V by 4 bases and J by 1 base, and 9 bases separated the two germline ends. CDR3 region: CASSGHISYEQYF. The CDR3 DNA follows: TGCGCCAGCAGCGGGCACATTTCCTACGAGCAGTACTTC. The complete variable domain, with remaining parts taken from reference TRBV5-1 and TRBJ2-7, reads KAGVTQTPRYLIKTRGQQVTLSCSPISGHRSVSWYQQTPGQGLQFLFEYFSETQRNKGNFPGRFSGRQFSNSRSEMNVSTLELGDSALYLCASSGHISYEQYFGPGTRLTVT.

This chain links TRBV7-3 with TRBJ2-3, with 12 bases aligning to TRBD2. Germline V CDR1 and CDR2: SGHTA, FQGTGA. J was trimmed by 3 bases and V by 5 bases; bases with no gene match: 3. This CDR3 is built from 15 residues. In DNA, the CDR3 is TGTGCCAGCAGCCTAGCGGGGGGGCCGACAGATACGCAGTATTTT. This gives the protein CASSLAGGPTDTQYF.

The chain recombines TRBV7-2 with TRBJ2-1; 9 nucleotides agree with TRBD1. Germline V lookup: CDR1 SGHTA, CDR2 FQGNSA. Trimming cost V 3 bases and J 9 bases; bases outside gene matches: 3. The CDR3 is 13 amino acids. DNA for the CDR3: TGTGCCAGCAGCTTGGACAGGGGCAGTGAGCAGTTCTTC. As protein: CASSLDRGSEQFF.

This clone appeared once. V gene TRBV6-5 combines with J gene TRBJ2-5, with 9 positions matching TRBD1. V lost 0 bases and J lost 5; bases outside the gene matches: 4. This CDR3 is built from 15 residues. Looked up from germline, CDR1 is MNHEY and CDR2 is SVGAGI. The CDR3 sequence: CASSYSGQGIETQYF. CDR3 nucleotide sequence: TGTGCCAGCAGTTACTCGGGACAGGGTATTGAGACCCAGTACTTC.

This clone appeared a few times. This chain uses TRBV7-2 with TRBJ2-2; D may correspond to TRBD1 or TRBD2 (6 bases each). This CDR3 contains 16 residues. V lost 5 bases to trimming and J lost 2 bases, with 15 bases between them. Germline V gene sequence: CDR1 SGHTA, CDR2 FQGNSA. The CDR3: CASSPQGLINTGELFF. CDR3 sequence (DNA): TGTGCCAGCAGCCCACAGGGACTTATCAACACCGGGGAGCTGTTTTTT.

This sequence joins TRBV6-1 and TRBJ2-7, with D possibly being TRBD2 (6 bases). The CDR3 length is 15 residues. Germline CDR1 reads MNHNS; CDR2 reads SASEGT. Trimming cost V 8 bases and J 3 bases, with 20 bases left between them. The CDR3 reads CASAFLGRGNYEQYF. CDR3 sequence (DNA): TGTGCCAGCGCTTTCTTGGGGCGGGGTAACTACGAGCAGTACTTC.

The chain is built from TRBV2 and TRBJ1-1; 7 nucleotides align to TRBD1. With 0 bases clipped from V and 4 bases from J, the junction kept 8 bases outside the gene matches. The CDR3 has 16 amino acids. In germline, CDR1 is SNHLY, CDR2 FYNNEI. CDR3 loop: CASSEALRQGGTEAFF. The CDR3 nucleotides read TGTGCCAGCAGTGAAGCCCTTAGACAGGGAGGCACTGAAGCTTTCTTT. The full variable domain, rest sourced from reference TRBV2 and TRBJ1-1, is EPEVTQTPSHQVTQMGQEVILRCVPISNHLYFYWYRQILGQKVEFLVSFYNNEISEKSEIFDDQFSVERPDGSNFTLKIRSTKLEDSAMYFCASSEALRQGGTEAFFGQGTRLTVV.

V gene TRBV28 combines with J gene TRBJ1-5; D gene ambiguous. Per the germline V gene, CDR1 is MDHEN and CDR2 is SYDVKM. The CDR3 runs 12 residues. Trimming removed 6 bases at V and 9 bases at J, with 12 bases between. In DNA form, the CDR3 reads TGTGCCAGCAGGAAATTTGACTCGCCCCAGCATTTT. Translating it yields CASRKFDSPQHF. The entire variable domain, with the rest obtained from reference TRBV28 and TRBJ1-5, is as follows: DVKVTQSSRYLVKRTGEKVFLECVQDMDHENMFWYRQDPGLGLRLIYFSYDVKMKEKGDIPEGYSVSREKKERFSLILESASTNQTSMYLCASRKFDSPQHFGDGTRLSIL.

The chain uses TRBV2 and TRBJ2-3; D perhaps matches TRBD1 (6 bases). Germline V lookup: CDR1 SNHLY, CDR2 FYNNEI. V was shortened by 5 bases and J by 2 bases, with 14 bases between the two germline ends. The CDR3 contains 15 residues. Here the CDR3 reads CASSPDRPNTDTQYF. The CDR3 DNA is TGTGCCAGCAGTCCCGACAGGCCGAACACAGATACGCAGTATTTT.

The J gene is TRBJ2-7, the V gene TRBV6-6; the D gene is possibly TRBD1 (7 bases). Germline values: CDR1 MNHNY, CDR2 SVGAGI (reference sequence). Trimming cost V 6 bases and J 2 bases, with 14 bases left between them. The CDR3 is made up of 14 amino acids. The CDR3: CASRVQGTPYEQYF. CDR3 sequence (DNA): TGTGCCAGCAGAGTACAGGGGACTCCCTACGAGCAGTACTTC.

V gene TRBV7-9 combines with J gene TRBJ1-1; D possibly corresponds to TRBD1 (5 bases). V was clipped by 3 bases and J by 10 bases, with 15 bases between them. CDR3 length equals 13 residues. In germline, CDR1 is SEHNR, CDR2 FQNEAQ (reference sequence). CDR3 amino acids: CASSFWDAGGAFF. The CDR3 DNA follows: TGTGCCAGCAGCTTCTGGGACGCCGGGGGAGCTTTCTTT.

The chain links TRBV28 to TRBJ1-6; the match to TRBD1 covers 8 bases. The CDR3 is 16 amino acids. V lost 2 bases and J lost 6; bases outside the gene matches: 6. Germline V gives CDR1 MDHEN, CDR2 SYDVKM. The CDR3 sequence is CASSLPGQGFNSPLHF. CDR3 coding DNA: TGTGCCAGCAGTTTACCTGGACAGGGTTTTAATTCACCCCTCCACTTT.

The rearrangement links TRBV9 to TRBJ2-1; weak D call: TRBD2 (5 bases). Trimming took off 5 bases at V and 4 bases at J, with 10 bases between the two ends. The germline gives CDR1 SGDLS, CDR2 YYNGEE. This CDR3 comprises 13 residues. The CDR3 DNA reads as TGTGCCAGCAGTGGAGGTCCTTACAATGAGCAGTTCTTC. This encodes CASSGGPYNEQFF. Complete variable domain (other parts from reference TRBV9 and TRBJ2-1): DSGVTQTPKHLITATGQRVTLRCSPRSGDLSVYWYQQSLDQGLQFLIQYYNGEERAKGNILERFSAQQFPDLHSELNLSSLELGDSALYFCASSGGPYNEQFFGPGTRLTVL.

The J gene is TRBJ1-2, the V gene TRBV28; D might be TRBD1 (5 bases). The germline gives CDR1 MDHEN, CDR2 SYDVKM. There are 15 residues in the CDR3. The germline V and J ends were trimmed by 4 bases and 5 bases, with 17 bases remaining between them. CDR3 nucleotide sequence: TGTGCCAGCAGTTCTCCACGGGGGAATCGATATGGCTACACCTTC. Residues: CASSSPRGNRYGYTF.

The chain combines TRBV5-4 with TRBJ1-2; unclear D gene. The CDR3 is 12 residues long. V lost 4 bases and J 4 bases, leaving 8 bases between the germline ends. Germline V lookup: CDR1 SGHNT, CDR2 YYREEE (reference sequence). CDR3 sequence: CASSIRLYGYTF. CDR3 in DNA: TGTGCCAGCAGCATACGGCTCTATGGCTACACCTTC.

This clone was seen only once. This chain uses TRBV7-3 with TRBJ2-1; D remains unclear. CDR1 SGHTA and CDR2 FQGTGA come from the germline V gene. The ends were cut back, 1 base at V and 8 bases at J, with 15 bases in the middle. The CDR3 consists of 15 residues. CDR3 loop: CASSLILVGSHEQFF. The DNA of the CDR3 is TGTGCCAGCAGCTTAATTCTAGTAGGAAGTCATGAGCAGTTCTTC.

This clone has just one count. CDR3 nucleotides: TGTGCCAGTAGTCTGACAGGGGTAGCTGGCTACACCTTC. Encoded protein: CASSLTGVAGYTF. The chain employs TRBV19 and TRBJ1-2, with 8 nucleotides matching TRBD1. The CDR3 runs 13 residues. V was clipped by 5 bases and J by 7 bases; unmatched bases: 6. CDR1 LNHDA and CDR2 SQIVND come from the germline V gene (reference sequence).

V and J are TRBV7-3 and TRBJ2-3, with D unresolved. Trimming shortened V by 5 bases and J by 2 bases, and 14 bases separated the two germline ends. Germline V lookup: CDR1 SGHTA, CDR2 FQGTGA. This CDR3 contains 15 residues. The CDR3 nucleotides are TGTGCCAGCAGCCTATTTGGTAGTTCCACAGATACGCAGTATTTT. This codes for CASSLFGSSTDTQYF.

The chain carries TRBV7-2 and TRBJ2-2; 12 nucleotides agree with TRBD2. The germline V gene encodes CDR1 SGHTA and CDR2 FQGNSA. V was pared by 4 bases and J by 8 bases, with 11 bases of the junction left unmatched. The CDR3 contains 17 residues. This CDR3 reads CASSSSGLAGSTGELFF. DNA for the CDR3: TGTGCCAGCAGCTCCAGTGGACTAGCGGGGAGTACTGGGGAGCTGTTTTTT.